Sequencing of this T cell receptor beta chain was carried out in a study of T cells in localized non-small cell lung cancer. Findings of the study overall: Longer overall survival was linked to higher blood T cell density. When the top 100 tumor clones were examined, a median about 60 of them also appeared in the adjacent lung, which was paired and uninvolved. In uninvolved adjacent lung, T cell clonality reached its highest value, exceeding tumor. Sequencing was limited to one tumor region, leaving the possibility of heterogeneity open.

This table comes from immunoSEQ multiplex PCR, and its TCRdb copy is limited to in-frame clones, with some not included. The repertoire has over a thousand clones, about 30% of them found once; the top ten carry 9% to 15%. Germline V CDR1 and CDR2: SGHNT, YENEEA. The CDR3 totals 16 residues. Trimming at V came to 4 bases and at J to 7 bases, leaving 7 bases not matched to a gene. Details on this clone: Its antigen is as yet unknown.

The clonotype originates from a woman aged 40 to 75 with stage I squamous cell lung carcinoma. The sequences come from lung tumor tissue, collected before any cancer treatment. The V gene is TRBV11-3, the J gene TRBJ2-2, with 12 bases lining up with TRBD1. CDR3 bases: TGTGCCAGCAGCTGGGGGACAGGGGGCGCCGGCGGGGAGCTGTTTTTT. Translating it yields CASSWGTGGAGGELFF.